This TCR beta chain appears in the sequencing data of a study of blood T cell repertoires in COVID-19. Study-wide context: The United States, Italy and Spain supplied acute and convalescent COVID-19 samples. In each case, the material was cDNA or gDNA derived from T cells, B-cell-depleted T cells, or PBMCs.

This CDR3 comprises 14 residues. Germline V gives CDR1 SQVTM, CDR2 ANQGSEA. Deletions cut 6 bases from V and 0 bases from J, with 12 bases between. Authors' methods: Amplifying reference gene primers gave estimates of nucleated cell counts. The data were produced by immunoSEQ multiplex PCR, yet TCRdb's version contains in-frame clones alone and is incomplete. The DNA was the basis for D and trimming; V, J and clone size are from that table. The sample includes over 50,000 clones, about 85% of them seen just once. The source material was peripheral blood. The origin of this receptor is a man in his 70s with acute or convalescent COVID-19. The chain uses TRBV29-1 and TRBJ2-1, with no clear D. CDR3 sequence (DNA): TGCAGCGTGAGCGAGATTAGCTCCTACAATGAGCAGTTCTTC. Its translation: CSVSEISSYNEQFF.